Described below is a single TCR beta chain sequence and its context. The data belong to a study of T cell clones after liver transplantation. Repertoires were generated with immunoSEQ multiplex PCR, while TCRdb's copy carries only in-frame clones and drops some. Among 70,000 to 95,000 clones listed, approximately 87% were seen once. Trimming at V came to 5 bases and at J to 4 bases, leaving 4 bases not matched to a gene. This CDR3 is 13 amino acids long. Germline V lookup: CDR1 MNHEY, CDR2 SVGAGI. This specimen was CD4+ T cells from blood, taken at the 22-month timepoint. This TCR derives from a human patient who received a liver transplant. Some of the T cells might come from the graft donor. V is TRBV6-5 and J is TRBJ2-5, with 7 bases fitting TRBD1. The CDR3 reads CASSLTGRETQYF. The CDR3 DNA reads TGTGCCAGCAGTCTGACAGGGAGAGAGACCCAGTACTTC.